Listed here are 30 T cell receptor beta chains from one sample, sequenced in a study of blood T cell repertoires in COVID-19. The method was immunoSEQ multiplex PCR; TCRdb's version includes in-frame clones alone and lacks a portion of them. The table records about 220,000 clones, approximately 86% of them present only once. Sequencing input: peripheral blood. These receptors were obtained from a woman older than 75 with acute or convalescent COVID-19.

V and J are TRBV7-3 and TRBJ1-2; 9 nucleotides agree with TRBD1. The CDR3 has 13 amino acids. Germline CDR1 reads SGHTA; CDR2 reads FQGTGA. The V segment lost 5 bases and the J segment 8 bases; nucleotides outside the gene matches: 6. The CDR3, as DNA: TGTGCCAGCAGCCCCGACAGGGGGAGAGGCTACACCTTC. Its translation is CASSPDRGRGYTF.

The rearrangement joins TRBV19 to TRBJ1-2, with 8 positions matching TRBD1. The CDR3 has 20 residues. Germline assignment: CDR1 LNHDA and CDR2 SQIVND (reference sequence). J was trimmed by 4 bases and V by 7 bases; bases with no gene match: 26. CDR3 amino acids: CASTTPRGGQAADLAYGYTF. CDR3 nucleotides: TGTGCCAGTACCACCCCCCGCGGGGGACAGGCCGCTGACCTGGCCTATGGCTACACCTTC. Full variable domain (rest looked up from reference TRBV19 and TRBJ1-2): DGGITQSPKYLFRKEGQNVTLSCEQNLNHDAMYWYRQDPGQGLRLIYYSQIVNDFQKGDIAEGYSVSREKKESFPLTVTSAQKNPTAFYLCASTTPRGGQAADLAYGYTFGSGTRLTVV.

The count of this clone is one. This chain connects TRBV7-6 to TRBJ2-7; D gene ambiguous. Trimming removed 4 bases at V and 0 bases at J, with 4 bases between. Germline lookup yields CDR1 SGHVS and CDR2 FNYEAQ. CDR3 length: 12 residues. For the CDR3, the DNA is TGTGCCAGCAGCTCCCACTCCTACGAGCAGTACTTC. Translated, it gives CASSSHSYEQYF.

This rearrangement joins TRBV29-1 to TRBJ1-2, with a tentative D call TRBD1 (6 bases). Germline V gene lookup returns CDR1 SQVTM and CDR2 ANQGSEA. Trimming shortened V by 6 bases and J by 2 bases, and 13 bases separated the two germline ends. This CDR3 contains 13 residues. CDR3 protein: CSVMTGINYGYTF. CDR3 sequence (DNA): TGCAGCGTCATGACAGGAATAAACTATGGCTACACCTTC.

This clone has at least ten counts. Other DNA sequences within the sample encode an identical CDR3. The chain is built from TRBV15 and TRBJ1-2; D is ambiguous. CDR1 is LNHNV and CDR2 is YYDKDF in the germline V gene (reference sequence). V was trimmed by 0 bases and J by 6 bases, leaving 8 bases between them. The CDR3 is 13 residues long. CDR3 nucleotide sequence: TGTGCCACCAGCAGAGAGGAGGGAGATGGCTACACCTTC. It specifies CATSREEGDGYTF.

V is TRBV7-2 and J is TRBJ1-6; the D is unclear. CDR3 length: 13 amino acids. From germline, CDR1 is SGHTA and CDR2 FQGNSA. Trimming left V 0 bases short and J 8 bases short, with 5 bases between. Here the CDR3 reads CASSLAAHSPLHF. The DNA of the CDR3 is TGTGCCAGCAGCTTAGCCGCGCATTCACCCCTCCACTTT.

This clone was counted once. This chain uses TRBV18 with TRBJ2-1; 11 bases align to TRBD1. The CDR3 runs to 16 residues. The trim removed 2 bases at V and 7 bases at J, leaving 7 bases unmatched. Germline V lookup: CDR1 KGHSH, CDR2 LQKENI. DNA of the CDR3: TGTGCCAGCTCACCAATAGGGACAGGGGGTTTAAATGAGCAGTTCTTC. Translating it yields CASSPIGTGGLNEQFF.

V is TRBV5-8 and J is TRBJ1-1; no clear D. Trimming cost V 0 bases and J 3 bases, with 6 bases left between them. The CDR3 is 13 residues long. CDR1 is SGHTS, CDR2 YDEGEE, per germline. The CDR3 DNA follows: TGTGCCAGCAGCTTGGACAGCCACACTGAAGCTTTCTTT. It translates to CASSLDSHTEAFF.

The rearrangement uses TRBV7-9 and TRBJ1-2; D is perhaps TRBD1 (6 bases). The V and J ends lost 5 bases and 1 base respectively, with 11 bases between them. The CDR3 is 14 residues long. CDR1 SEHNR and CDR2 FQNEAQ come from the germline V gene (reference sequence). The CDR3 DNA follows: TGTGCCAGCAGCCCGGGACACCTTAACTATGGCTACACCTTC. The encoded protein is CASSPGHLNYGYTF.

This clone is a singleton in its sample. The chain joins TRBV29-1 to TRBJ1-2, with TRBD1 matching over 8 bases. CDR3 length: 16 residues. In germline, CDR1 is SQVTM, CDR2 ANQGSEA. V lost 3 bases and J lost 0; bases outside the gene matches: 9. CDR3 residues: CSVDVDRDPSNYGYTF. The CDR3 DNA follows: TGCAGCGTTGATGTGGACAGGGACCCTTCTAACTATGGCTACACCTTC.

This chain links TRBV7-3 with TRBJ2-3, with D maybe TRBD2 (7 bases). The CDR3 consists of 13 residues. The V end lost 5 bases, the J end lost 8 bases, and 14 bases lay between the germline ends. Germline values: CDR1 SGHTA, CDR2 FQGTGA. In DNA, the CDR3 is TGTGCCAGCAGCCCAAACGGGGGGCGTACGCAGTATTTT. Translated, it gives CASSPNGGRTQYF. The variable domain in full, completed from reference TRBV7-3 and TRBJ2-3, reads GAGVSQTPSNKVTEKGKYVELRCDPISGHTALYWYRQSLGQGPEFLIYFQGTGAADDSGLPNDRFFAVRPEGSVSTLKIQRTERGDSAVYLCASSPNGGRTQYFGPGTRLTVL.

This chain connects TRBV2 to TRBJ2-5, with 11 bases lining up with TRBD2. The germline CDR1 and CDR2 sequences are SNHLY and FYNNEI. V lost 8 bases to trimming and J lost 0 bases; unmatched junction nucleotides: 5. The CDR3 contains 15 residues. The CDR3 spells CASQRLAGNQETQYF. Here the CDR3 DNA reads TGTGCCAGCCAGAGACTAGCGGGGAACCAAGAGACCCAGTACTTC.

This clone was detected a few times. The chain is built from TRBV4-2 and TRBJ1-2, with 12 bases lining up with TRBD1. Trimming cost V 4 bases and J 6 bases; bases outside gene matches: 9. CDR1 and CDR2 (germline): LGHNA, YNFKEQ. The CDR3 spans 16 residues. CDR3 loop: CASSLRGTGGAHGYTF. The CDR3 DNA follows: TGTGCCAGCAGCCTAAGGGGGACAGGGGGCGCGCATGGCTACACCTTC.

This clone was seen a single time. The chain is built from TRBV9 and TRBJ2-1; 10 positions agree with TRBD2. Trimming cost V 3 bases and J 8 bases; bases outside gene matches: 8. Germline V lookup: CDR1 SGDLS, CDR2 YYNGEE. The CDR3 has 15 amino acids. The CDR3 DNA is TGTGCCAGCAGCGCCCTAGCGGGGGCCCAGGATGAGCAGTTCTTC. Translating gives CASSALAGAQDEQFF.

Worth noting for this clone: Other DNA sequences in this sample translate to the same CDR3. The chain couples TRBV6-5 to TRBJ2-7, with 10 bases matching TRBD1. CDR1 and CDR2 (germline): MNHEY, SVGAGI. The CDR3 covers 15 residues. V was clipped by 2 bases and J by 2 bases; unmatched bases: 3. The CDR3 region is CASSYRDRGPYEQYF. The CDR3 coding sequence is TGTGCCAGCAGTTACCGGGACAGGGGCCCCTACGAGCAGTACTTC.

The chain carries TRBV7-2 and TRBJ2-3; 8 bases map to TRBD2. The CDR3 is made up of 17 amino acids. With V trimmed by 6 bases and J by 6 bases, 17 bases remained unmatched. CDR1 and CDR2 from the germline V gene are SGHTA and FQGNSA. The CDR3 region is CASSFPLGGGPMDTQYF. In DNA, the CDR3 is TGTGCCAGCAGTTTCCCACTCGGGGGGGGGCCAATGGATACGCAGTATTTT.

The genes are TRBV27 and TRBJ1-4; 10 nucleotides align to TRBD1. V shed 8 bases, J shed 10 bases, and the junction held 10 bases outside the gene matches. There are 14 residues in the CDR3. Germline CDR1 reads MNHEY; CDR2 reads SMNVEV (reference sequence). CDR3 sequence: CASGYRDRGGKLFF. The CDR3 nucleotides are TGTGCCAGCGGCTACCGGGACAGGGGAGGAAAACTGTTTTTT.

The V call is TRBV9, the J call TRBJ2-1; 10 positions agree with TRBD2. Trimming took 1 base from V and 9 from J; bases not matched to a gene: 10. This CDR3 comprises 16 residues. Germline lookup yields CDR1 SGDLS and CDR2 YYNGEE. The CDR3 loop reads CASSVQAGGRSGEQFF. The CDR3 DNA is TGTGCCAGCAGCGTACAAGCGGGGGGGCGCTCAGGTGAGCAGTTCTTC.

This chain connects TRBV28 to TRBJ2-3; the match to TRBD1 covers 7 bases. The germline V gene encodes CDR1 MDHEN and CDR2 SYDVKM. The CDR3 runs 15 residues. J gave up 0 bases and V 6 bases, and 6 bases lay outside the gene matches. The CDR3 reads CASRRQGASTDTQYF. The CDR3 DNA reads as TGTGCCAGCAGAAGACAGGGCGCTAGCACAGATACGCAGTATTTT.

This clone showed up just once. The rearrangement uses TRBV7-7 and TRBJ2-2, with D hard to call. Germline lookup yields CDR1 SSHAT and CDR2 FNYEAQ (reference sequence). The CDR3 runs to 13 residues. V dropped 5 bases and J dropped 3 bases, with 7 bases sitting between them. The CDR3 DNA follows: TGTGCCAGCAGCCCAGGTGACACCGGGGAGCTGTTTTTT. This translates into CASSPGDTGELFF.

The chain combines TRBV5-1 with TRBJ2-7; D call uncertain. Per germline, CDR1 SGHRS and CDR2 YFSETQ. The CDR3 consists of 16 residues. Trimming stripped 3 bases from V and 3 bases from J, with 19 bases between. The CDR3 spells CASSSSTRVEIYEQYF. In DNA, the CDR3 is TGCGCCAGCAGCTCCTCGACCCGGGTCGAAATCTACGAGCAGTACTTC.

The rearrangement joins TRBV9 to TRBJ1-4; possible D gene TRBD1, 5 bases. Trimming left V 0 bases short and J 5 bases short, with 11 bases between. The CDR3 spans 15 residues. The V gene's germline CDR1 is SGDLS and CDR2 YYNGEE. CDR3 loop: CASSVVRGINEKLFF. The CDR3 nucleotides read TGTGCCAGCAGCGTAGTTCGGGGGATCAATGAAAAACTGTTTTTT. The full variable domain, in which reference TRBV9 and TRBJ1-4 provide the parts outside the CDR3, is DSGVTQTPKHLITATGQRVTLRCSPRSGDLSVYWYQQSLDQGLQFLIQYYNGEERAKGNILERFSAQQFPDLHSELNLSSLELGDSALYFCASSVVRGINEKLFFGSGTQLSVL.

This clone showed up just a few times. The J gene is TRBJ1-2, the V gene TRBV12-3 or TRBV12-4; D ambiguous. V gave up 0 bases and J gave up 7 bases, with 9 bases separating them. The CDR3 totals 13 residues. The CDR3 DNA follows: TGTGCCAGCAGTTTAGCGGGGAGGAGTGGCTACACCTTC. It is translated as CASSLAGRSGYTF.

This clone was detected many times. The rearrangement uses TRBV24-1 and TRBJ2-3; TRBD2 might be the D (5 bases). Germline values: CDR1 KGHDR, CDR2 SFDVKD. The CDR3 contains 16 residues. V lost 0 bases and J lost 1, with 10 bases in between. In DNA form, the CDR3 reads TGTGCCACCAGTGATTTGCGGTTCGGGGGCACAGATACGCAGTATTTT. Amino acids: CATSDLRFGGTDTQYF.

V is TRBV5-5 and J is TRBJ1-4; 10 bases align to TRBD1. Germline-derived CDR1 and CDR2 are SGHKS and YYEKEE (reference sequence). The CDR3 runs 16 residues. V trimming: 2 bases; J trimming: 5 bases; junction bases outside the gene matches: 6. CDR3 residues: CASSLLPGQGNEKLFF. CDR3 nucleotides: TGTGCCAGCAGCTTACTACCGGGACAGGGGAATGAAAAACTGTTTTTT.

This chain connects TRBV6-6 to TRBJ2-5, with TRBD1 matching over 10 bases. V was pared by 3 bases and J by 3 bases, with 4 bases of the junction left unmatched. The germline V gene encodes CDR1 MNHNY and CDR2 SVGAGI (reference sequence). CDR3 length: 15 residues. CDR3 in amino acids: CASSYSGTGEETQYF. In DNA, the CDR3 is TGTGCCAGCAGTTATTCAGGGACAGGGGAAGAGACCCAGTACTTC.

The genes are TRBV30 and TRBJ1-2; the match to TRBD1 covers 9 bases. V gave up 3 bases and J gave up 6 bases; unmatched junction bases: 5. CDR1 and CDR2 from the germline V gene are GTSNPN and SVGIG (reference sequence). The CDR3 spans 13 residues. Here the CDR3 DNA reads TGTGCCTGGAGCCGGGACAGGGACGATGGCTACACCTTC. Amino acid sequence: CAWSRDRDDGYTF.

This clone turned up a few times. This chain links TRBV7-2 with TRBJ1-5; weak D call: TRBD1 (6 bases). The CDR3 totals 13 residues. The ends were cut back, 7 bases at V and 7 bases at J, with 14 bases in the middle. CDR1 and CDR2 from the germline V gene are SGHTA and FQGNSA. The CDR3 loop is CASTTWGGQPQHF. The DNA of the CDR3 is TGTGCCAGCACCACCTGGGGGGGCCAGCCCCAGCATTTT.

This sequence joins TRBV3-1 (or the pseudogene TRBV3-2) and TRBJ1-3; D may be TRBD1 (6 bases). Trimming took 10 bases from V and 2 from J, leaving 15 bases between them. CDR3 size: 14 residues. Per the germline V gene, CDR1 is LGHDT and CDR2 is YNNKEL (reference sequence). CDR3 sequence: CATGTQATGNTIYF. CDR3 in DNA: TGTGCCACCGGGACACAAGCGACTGGAAACACCATATATTTT.

The V call is TRBV5-5, the J call TRBJ1-2, with TRBD1 matching over 11 bases. Germline CDR1 and CDR2: SGHKS and YYEKEE (reference sequence). The V segment lost 7 bases and the J segment 12 bases; nucleotides outside the gene matches: 11. The CDR3 totals 13 residues. The CDR3 loop reads CASYGQGALQDTF. In DNA form, the CDR3 reads TGTGCCAGCTATGGACAGGGGGCGCTTCAGGACACCTTC.